The T cell receptor beta chain described here comes from a study of cytomegalovirus exposure and HLA in healthy donors. A few counts support this clone. V shed 0 bases, J shed 8 bases, and the junction held 6 bases outside the gene matches. The germline gives CDR1 LGHNA, CDR2 YSLEER. The CDR3 loop spans 14 amino acids. This PCR relied on a set of 60 Vbeta primers and 13 Jbeta primers. Libraries were prepared by immunoSEQ multiplex PCR; TCRdb keeps only in-frame clonotypes and omits some of them. This sample has about 130,000 clones; 75% to 85% occur once, and the top ten carry roughly 1.2%. Sequenced sample: PBMCs. The rearrangement joins TRBV4-3 to TRBJ1-2, with TRBD1 matching over 7 bases. The sequence came from a girl aged 2 to 10 in good health and CMV-seronegative. CDR3 amino acids: CASSQEVRGAGYTF. For the CDR3, the DNA is TGCGCCAGCAGCCAAGAGGTCAGGGGGGCGGGCTACACCTTC.